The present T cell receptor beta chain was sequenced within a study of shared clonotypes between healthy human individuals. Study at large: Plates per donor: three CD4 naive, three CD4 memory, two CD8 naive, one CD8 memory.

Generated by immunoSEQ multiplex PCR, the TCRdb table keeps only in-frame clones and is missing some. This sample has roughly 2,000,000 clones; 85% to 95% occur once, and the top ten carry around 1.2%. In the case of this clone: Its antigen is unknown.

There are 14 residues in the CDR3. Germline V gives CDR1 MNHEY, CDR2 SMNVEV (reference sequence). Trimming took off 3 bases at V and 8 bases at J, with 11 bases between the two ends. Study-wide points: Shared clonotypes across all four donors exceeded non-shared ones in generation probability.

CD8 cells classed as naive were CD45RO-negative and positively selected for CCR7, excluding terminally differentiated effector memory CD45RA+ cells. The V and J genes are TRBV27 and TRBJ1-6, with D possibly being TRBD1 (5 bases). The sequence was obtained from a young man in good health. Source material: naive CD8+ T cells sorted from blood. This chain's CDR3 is CASSFKMGHSPLHF. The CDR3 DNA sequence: TGTGCCAGCAGTTTCAAGATGGGGCATTCACCCCTCCACTTT.